This TCR beta chain appears in the sequencing data of a study of vaccination and CD4 T cells after COVID-19. This sample's treatment: roughly 10-day PBMC culture with coronavirus spike peptide pools or control peptides (ViraFEST assay). The Oncomine TCR Beta short-read assay generated sequence data from the DNA of cultured CD4+ T cells. TCRdb analysed the PCR reads with MiXCR anew, one entry per CDR3 protein. Of about 9,600 distinct CDR3 sequences in the sample, 26% were seen once. As regards this clonotype: What it binds is unknown.

Germline V gene lookup returns CDR1 DFQATT and CDR2 SNEGSKA (reference sequence). The CDR3 consists of 12 residues. Material: CD4+ T cells from blood, cultured in vitro, obtained after SARS-CoV-2 vaccination. This chain links TRBV20-1 with TRBJ1-5; unclear D gene. The receptor's source is a human donor who had recovered from COVID-19. For the CDR3, the DNA is TGCAGCTGGAACGATCGCAATCAGCCCCAGCATTTT. Amino acid sequence: CSWNDRNQPQHF.